These T cell receptor beta chains were read from a single sample in a study of identical twins. MiXCR, run by TCRdb on the 5' RACE reads, gives a single entry per CDR3 protein. Of around 370,000 distinct CDR3 sequences in the sample, 8.5% to 10% were seen once. What was sequenced was naive T cells sorted from blood. These receptors all stem from a woman aged 50 to 60 in good health. Each CDR3 is given with its conserved first and last residue. The D gene is left open where the match is weak. The listing skips clone size in some rows; elsewhere it reads once, few, many or a size class.

V gene	J gene	clone size	D gene	CDR3 DNA	CDR3 protein
TRBV11-3	TRBJ2-7	few	NA	TGTGCCAGCAGTCTAGCAAAGGAGCAGTACTTC	CASSLAKEQYF
TRBV5-1	TRBJ2-1	NA	TRBD2	TGCGCCAGCAGACCGGGACTAGCGGGTGGCCGACTTTCCTACAATGAGCAGTTCTTC	CASRPGLAGGRLSYNEQFF
TRBV10-2	TRBJ2-2	NA	TRBD2	TGCGCCAGCAGTGGAACTAGCGGGAGGACCGGGGAGCTGTTTTTT	CASSGTSGRTGELFF
TRBV12-3/TRBV12-4	TRBJ2-3	many	TRBD2	TGTGCCAGCAGTTTAGGAGGAATTAGCGGGAGGGCAAGGGATACGCAGTATTTT	CASSLGGISGRARDTQYF
TRBV20-1	TRBJ1-2	many	NA	TGCAGTGCGCGGACCGTTTCCTATGGCTACACCTTC	CSARTVSYGYTF
TRBV3-1	TRBJ2-7	NA	NA	TGTGCCAGCAGCCAACTAGGGATCTACGAGCAGTACTTC	CASSQLGIYEQYF
TRBV12-3/TRBV12-4	TRBJ1-2	NA	NA	TGTGCCAGCAGTTTCGGGGTTTTTGGCTACACCTTC	CASSFGVFGYTF
TRBV25-1	TRBJ1-6	NA	NA	TGTGCCAGCAGTGTAGGGGCAGATAATTCACCCCTCCACTTT	CASSVGADNSPLHF
TRBV24-1	TRBJ2-7	NA	NA	TGTGCCACCAGTGACGCGACCGAGCAGTACTTC	CATSDATEQYF
TRBV29-1	TRBJ1-2	NA	TRBD1	TGCAGCGTCCCTACAGGGGATAATGGCTACACCTTC	CSVPTGDNGYTF
TRBV29-1	TRBJ1-1	NA	TRBD1	TGCAGCGCTCCGGGACAGGCGAACACTGAAGCTTTCTTT	CSAPGQANTEAFF
TRBV6-1	TRBJ1-1	many	TRBD1	TGTGCCAGCAGTGAACTGACAGGGGAGAACACTGAAGCTTTCTTT	CASSELTGENTEAFF